The 31 T cell receptor beta chains reported below all come from one sample, sequenced in a study of T-cell memory formation after mild COVID-19. A single record per CDR3 protein comes from TCRdb applying MiXCR to the 5' RACE reads. The top ten hold about a fifth of the sample, which has approximately 390,000 distinct CDR3 sequences, 16% seen once. The sequenced material came from PBMCs or a T cell subset sorted from them (not recorded which). The source of these receptors is a man younger than 35 who had mild COVID-19 (a few samples of this study predate the infection). Cell type and time point are not known.

A few counts support this clonotype. The V call is TRBV5-8, the J call TRBJ2-4; 9 positions agree with TRBD1. Trimming removed 0 bases from V and 11 bases from J; junction bases left unmatched: 6. The CDR3 spans 14 residues. Germline assignment: CDR1 SGHTS and CDR2 YDEGEE. For the CDR3, the DNA is TGTGCCAGCAGCTTGGGACAGGGGGGTATCGTTCAGTACTTC. This translates into CASSLGQGGIVQYF.

This chain uses TRBV7-2 with TRBJ1-1, with 8 positions matching TRBD1. Losses at the gene ends were 4 bases for V and 8 bases for J; bases not matched to a gene: 3. CDR1 is SGHTA and CDR2 is FQGNSA in the germline V gene. The CDR3 loop spans 12 amino acids. Here the CDR3 reads CASSWTGTEAFF. The DNA for the CDR3 is TGTGCCAGCAGCTGGACAGGGACCGAAGCTTTCTTT. Filled out from reference TRBV7-2 and TRBJ1-1, the complete variable domain reads GAGVSQSPSNKVTEKGKDVELRCDPISGHTALYWYRQSLGQGLEFLIYFQGNSAPDKSGLPSDRFSAERTGGSVSTLTIQRTQQEDSAVYLCASSWTGTEAFFGQGTRLTVV.

The chain is built from TRBV29-1 and TRBJ2-1; tentative D call: TRBD1 (5 bases). The CDR3 is made up of 14 amino acids. Germline V gives CDR1 SQVTM, CDR2 ANQGSEA. V lost 3 bases and J 6 bases, leaving 15 bases between the germline ends. CDR3 DNA: TGCAGCGTTGAGTCCCAGGGTCAGGGCAATGAGCAGTTCTTC. Encoded protein: CSVESQGQGNEQFF.

The V and J genes are TRBV7-2 and TRBJ1-2; D gene ambiguous. V gave up 0 bases and J gave up 4 bases, with 12 bases separating them. The CDR3 spans 15 residues. Looked up from germline, CDR1 is SGHTA and CDR2 is FQGNSA. CDR3 nucleotide sequence: TGTGCCAGCAGCTTAGCCCTCGGCGGCCTCTATGGCTACACCTTC. Its protein is CASSLALGGLYGYTF. The full variable domain, its missing parts supplied by reference TRBV7-2 and TRBJ1-2, is GAGVSQSPSNKVTEKGKDVELRCDPISGHTALYWYRQSLGQGLEFLIYFQGNSAPDKSGLPSDRFSAERTGGSVSTLTIQRTQQEDSAVYLCASSLALGGLYGYTFGSGTRLTVV.

The rearrangement links TRBV7-9 to TRBJ2-7; D may correspond to TRBD1 or TRBD2 (5 bases each). V was trimmed by 5 bases and J by 3 bases, leaving 20 bases between them. CDR1 SEHNR and CDR2 FQNEAQ come from the germline V gene (reference sequence). This CDR3 comprises 16 residues. CDR3 residues: CASSPRDGESFYEQYV. The CDR3 region has the DNA TGTGCCAGCAGCCCGAGGGACGGAGAGTCATTCTACGAGCAGTACGTC.

This clonotype was seen a handful of times. This chain joins TRBV10-3 and TRBJ2-5; 7 bases align to TRBD2. The V segment lost 3 bases and the J segment 5 bases; nucleotides outside the gene matches: 0. There are 12 residues in the CDR3. Germline values: CDR1 ENHRY, CDR2 SYGVKD. This chain's CDR3 is CAISELAETQYF. CDR3 DNA: TGTGCCATCAGTGAACTAGCGGAGACCCAGTACTTC.

The chain joins TRBV5-1 to TRBJ2-1; D is perhaps TRBD2 (6 bases). This CDR3 is built from 14 residues. CDR1 and CDR2 from the germline V gene are SGHRS and YFSETQ. The ends were cut back, 4 bases at V and 7 bases at J, with 15 bases in the middle. The CDR3 DNA is TGCGCCAGCAGCCCGCGACTAGGTCGTAATGAGCAGTTCTTC. This codes for CASSPRLGRNEQFF.

V usage is TRBV18 and J usage is TRBJ2-6; no clear D gene. The CDR3 length is 14 residues. Per the germline V gene, CDR1 is KGHSH and CDR2 is LQKENI. V gave up 2 bases and J gave up 4 bases, with 6 bases separating them. CDR3 sequence reads: CASSPYPGANVLTF. The CDR3 DNA is TGTGCCAGCTCACCATACCCCGGGGCCAACGTCCTGACTTTC. The entire variable domain, with the rest obtained from reference TRBV18 and TRBJ2-6, is as follows: NAGVMQNPRHLVRRRGQEARLRCSPMKGHSHVYWYRQLPEEGLKFMVYLQKENIIDESGMPKERFSAEFPKEGPSILRIQQVVRGDSAAYFCASSPYPGANVLTFGAGSRLTVL.

There are a few counts of this clonotype. The J gene is TRBJ1-5, the V gene TRBV20-1; 7 positions match TRBD1. This CDR3 region has 14 residues. The J segment lost 7 bases and the V segment lost 5 bases, leaving 11 bases of the junction unmatched. Germline V gene sequence: CDR1 DFQATT, CDR2 SNEGSKA (reference sequence). CDR3 amino acids: CSALSGDSKQPQHF. The CDR3 nucleotides read TGCAGTGCTCTAAGCGGGGACAGTAAACAGCCCCAGCATTTT.

Only a few counts were recorded for this clonotype. The V call is TRBV11-2, the J call TRBJ2-3; 9 bases match TRBD2. V trimming: 5 bases; J trimming: 11 bases; junction bases outside the gene matches: 17. The length of the CDR3 is 16 residues. Germline loops: CDR1 SGHAT, CDR2 FQNNGV. CDR3 amino acids: CASSQGVAGDRMGQYF. The CDR3, as DNA: TGTGCCAGCAGCCAAGGAGTAGCGGGGGACCGGATGGGGCAGTATTTT.

This clonotype was detected only once. A read error may produce the germline difference seen at one junction end. This rearrangement joins TRBV7-2 to TRBJ2-2; D might be TRBD2 (5 bases). The CDR3 is 17 residues long. The germline CDR1 and CDR2 sequences are SGHTA and FQGNSA. The CDR3 loop is CASSLVVPLTETGELYF. CDR3 nucleotide sequence: TGTGCCAGCAGCTTAGTTGTACCCCTCACTGAGACCGGGGAGCTGTATTTT. Filled out from reference TRBV7-2 and TRBJ2-2, the complete variable domain reads GAGVSQSPSNKVTEKGKDVELRCDPISGHTALYWYRQSLGQGLEFLIYFQGNSAPDKSGLPSDRFSAERTGGSVSTLTIQRTQQEDSAVYLCASSLVVPLTETGELYFGEGSRLTVL.

The chain uses TRBV12-3 or TRBV12-4 and TRBJ2-7; D may be TRBD1 (7 bases). The CDR3 length is 15 residues. Deletions cut 5 bases from V and 3 bases from J, with 17 bases between. The CDR3 region is CASSPGGLLHYEQYF. CDR3 nucleotides: TGTGCCAGCAGTCCAGGGGGGCTTCTTCACTACGAGCAGTACTTC.

The chain combines TRBV18 with TRBJ2-3; D tentatively fits TRBD1 or TRBD2 (5 bases each). Germline loops: CDR1 KGHSH, CDR2 LQKENI. The length of the CDR3 is 14 residues. V was cut by 1 base and J by 6 bases, with 11 bases left in between. The CDR3 spells CASSPLRDGDTQYF. In DNA form, the CDR3 reads TGTGCCAGCTCACCACTGAGGGACGGGGATACGCAGTATTTT. The whole variable domain, filled in from reference TRBV18 and TRBJ2-3, reads NAGVMQNPRHLVRRRGQEARLRCSPMKGHSHVYWYRQLPEEGLKFMVYLQKENIIDESGMPKERFSAEFPKEGPSILRIQQVVRGDSAAYFCASSPLRDGDTQYFGPGTRLTVL.

This clonotype was counted only a few times. J is TRBJ2-5 and V is TRBV4-3; 8 bases are shared with TRBD1. J was trimmed by 5 bases and V by 1 base; bases with no gene match: 6. The germline CDR1 and CDR2 sequences are LGHNA and YSLEER. CDR3 length equals 15 residues. CDR3 in DNA: TGCGCCAGCAGCCAAGCCGGGACAGGCCGTGAGACCCAGTACTTC. It specifies CASSQAGTGRETQYF.

There are a few counts of this clonotype. The CDR3 DNA sequence: TGCGCCAGCAGCCAAGTCGCCCGCAATCAGCCCCAGCATTTT. Its translation is CASSQVARNQPQHF. The V call is TRBV4-3, the J call TRBJ1-5; D is uncertain. Germline CDR1 reads LGHNA; CDR2 reads YSLEER. CDR3 length: 14 amino acids. Between the trimmed V and J ends, which lost 1 base and 2 bases, there was a span of 6 bases.

The chain is built from TRBV6-2 or TRBV6-3 and TRBJ1-4; D gene ambiguous. The length of the CDR3 is 13 residues. V was shortened by 2 bases and J by 8 bases, with 9 bases between the two germline ends. Germline V CDR1 and CDR2: MNHEY, SVGEGT. The CDR3 DNA reads TGTGCCAGCAGTTACCGCGGAGGGGAAAAACTGTTTTTT. Its translation is CASSYRGGEKLFF.

This chain uses TRBV30 with TRBJ1-1; D might be TRBD1 (6 bases). The CDR3 has 15 residues. Per germline, CDR1 GTSNPN and CDR2 SVGIG (reference sequence). V lost 0 bases, J lost 5 bases, and 16 bases lay in between. CDR3 coding DNA: TGTGCCTGGAGTGTACGTGCAGGGGCTATTACTGAAGCTTTCTTT. Encoded protein: CAWSVRAGAITEAFF.

This clonotype was found a few times. The rearrangement uses TRBV15 and TRBJ2-5, with no clear D. The CDR3 loop spans 14 amino acids. V was clipped by 1 base and J by 5 bases, with 11 bases between them. CDR1 is LNHNV and CDR2 is YYDKDF in the germline V gene (reference sequence). The CDR3 protein is CATSRVPGIETQYF. CDR3 DNA: TGTGCCACCAGCAGAGTACCAGGAATTGAGACCCAGTACTTC.

This chain uses TRBV9 with TRBJ2-1, with D possibly being TRBD1 or TRBD2 (5 bases each). This CDR3 contains 14 residues. Germline V gene data show CDR1 as SGDLS and CDR2 as YYNGEE. V was clipped by 4 bases and J by 5 bases, with 13 bases between them. CDR3 residues: CASSRRDRDNEQFF. In DNA form, the CDR3 reads TGTGCCAGCAGCCGACGGGACCGTGACAATGAGCAGTTCTTC.

This clonotype appeared a few times. The CDR3 DNA sequence: TGTGCCAGCAGCTCCAGGGACAGGGGGCCAGAGACCCAGTACTTC. This translates into CASSSRDRGPETQYF. V gene TRBV7-9 combines with J gene TRBJ2-5; 12 nucleotides match TRBD1. Trimming took 4 bases from V and 4 from J; bases not matched to a gene: 4. The CDR3 totals 15 residues. Germline CDR1 SEHNR, CDR2 FQNEAQ (reference sequence).

This clonotype has just a few counts. The chain carries TRBV6-2 or TRBV6-3 and TRBJ1-5; tentative D call: TRBD1 (6 bases). Trimming removed 6 bases at V and 4 bases at J, with 13 bases between. The CDR3 consists of 14 residues. Per germline, CDR1 MNHEY and CDR2 SVGEGT. The CDR3 nucleotides read TGTGCCAGCAGGACAACGGGACAAAATCAGCCCCAGCATTTT. This sequence encodes CASRTTGQNQPQHF.

The V call is TRBV6-2 or TRBV6-3, the J call TRBJ2-1, with 7 bases that match TRBD2. The CDR3 runs 19 residues. Germline CDR1 reads MNHEY; CDR2 reads SVGEGT. V gave up 2 bases and J gave up 3 bases; unmatched junction bases: 16. The CDR3 DNA sequence: TGTGCCAGCAGTTACGGTCTAGCGGACCTAGTATTACACTACAATGAGCAGTTCTTC. The encoded protein is CASSYGLADLVLHYNEQFF.

The V gene is TRBV2, the J gene TRBJ2-2; 8 bases align to TRBD1. The CDR3 has 13 amino acids. Unmatched junction bases numbered 1, after V lost 4 bases and J lost 6 bases. The germline V gene encodes CDR1 SNHLY and CDR2 FYNNEI. This CDR3 reads CASSAQGAGELFF. CDR3 sequence (DNA): TGTGCCAGCAGTGCACAGGGGGCCGGGGAGCTGTTTTTT.

V is TRBV6-6 and J is TRBJ1-1; D gene unclear. Germline V gives CDR1 MNHNY, CDR2 SVGAGI (reference sequence). The CDR3 contains 12 residues. Trimming cost V 5 bases and J 4 bases, with 8 bases left between them. CDR3: CASSRSLTEAFF. CDR3 sequence (DNA): TGTGCCAGCAGTCGTTCGCTCACTGAAGCTTTCTTT.

DNA of the CDR3: TGTGCCAGCAGTTATGGACGGTCCGGGGAAAAACTGTTTTTT. Its protein is CASSYGRSGEKLFF. The chain joins TRBV6-5 to TRBJ1-4; D call uncertain. V dropped 3 bases and J dropped 8 bases, with 13 bases sitting between them. Per germline, CDR1 MNHEY and CDR2 SVGAGI. CDR3 length equals 14 residues.

This clonotype appeared a single time. The V call is TRBV4-1, the J call TRBJ2-1; D possibly corresponds to TRBD1 (6 bases). V lost 2 bases and J lost 5, with 13 bases in between. This CDR3 is 15 amino acids long. Germline CDR1 is MGHRA and CDR2 is YSYEKL. This chain's CDR3 is CASSQRTVSNNEQFF. The CDR3 DNA sequence: TGCGCCAGCAGCCAAAGGACAGTCTCTAACAATGAGCAGTTCTTC.

This clonotype turned up a few times. This chain links TRBV28 with TRBJ1-2; a possible D gene is TRBD1 (5 bases). Trimming removed 6 bases at V and 8 bases at J, with 22 bases between. Per the germline V gene, CDR1 is MDHEN and CDR2 is SYDVKM. CDR3 length: 15 residues. CDR3 sequence reads: CASSSPGNRVRGYTF. Written as DNA, the CDR3 is TGTGCCAGCAGCTCCCCAGGGAATCGGGTTAGAGGCTACACCTTC.

In its sample, this clonotype was seen a few times. The chain employs TRBV3-1 and TRBJ2-5; D may be TRBD2 (6 bases). The CDR3 is 15 amino acids. Germline values: CDR1 LGHDT, CDR2 YNNKEL (reference sequence). Trimming left V 4 bases short and J 2 bases short, with 14 bases between. The CDR3 protein is CASSPTGGLQETQYF. In DNA form, the CDR3 reads TGTGCCAGCAGCCCCACAGGAGGGCTTCAAGAGACCCAGTACTTC.

This clonotype was detected only a few times. This chain uses TRBV30 with TRBJ2-2, with D tentatively TRBD1 (5 bases). The germline gives CDR1 GTSNPN, CDR2 SVGIG (reference sequence). V dropped 1 base and J dropped 4 bases, with 7 bases sitting between them. The CDR3 runs to 13 residues. The CDR3: CAWSGQLTGELFF. In nucleotides, the CDR3 is TGTGCCTGGAGTGGACAGCTCACCGGGGAGCTGTTTTTT.

The rearrangement links TRBV20-1 to TRBJ1-1; unclear D gene. This CDR3 contains 15 residues. V shed 6 bases and J shed 1 base, with 18 bases lying between them. CDR1 is DFQATT and CDR2 is SNEGSKA in the germline V gene (reference sequence). Here the CDR3 reads CSATDGIPRNTEAFF. The CDR3 nucleotides are TGCAGTGCAACAGACGGGATCCCGAGGAACACTGAAGCTTTCTTT.

This clonotype has just a few counts. The CDR3 coding sequence is TGCAGTGCTCGTCATGTCTTACAGGGGGCGTCCGGGGAGCTGTTTTTT. It translates to CSARHVLQGASGELFF. The V and J genes are TRBV20-1 and TRBJ2-2; 9 bases fit TRBD1. There are 16 residues in the CDR3. After removal of 5 bases from V and 6 bases from J, the junction contained 13 bases not matched to a gene. CDR1 and CDR2 (germline): DFQATT, SNEGSKA (reference sequence).